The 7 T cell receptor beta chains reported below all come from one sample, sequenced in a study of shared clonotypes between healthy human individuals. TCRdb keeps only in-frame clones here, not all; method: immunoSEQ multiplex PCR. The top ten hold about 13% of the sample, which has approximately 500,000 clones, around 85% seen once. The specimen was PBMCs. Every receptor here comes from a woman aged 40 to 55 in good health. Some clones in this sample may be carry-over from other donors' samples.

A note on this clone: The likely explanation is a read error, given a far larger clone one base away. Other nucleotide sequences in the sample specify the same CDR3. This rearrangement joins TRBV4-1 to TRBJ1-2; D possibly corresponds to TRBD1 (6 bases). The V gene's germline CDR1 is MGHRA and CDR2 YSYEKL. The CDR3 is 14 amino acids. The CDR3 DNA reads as TGCGCCAGCAGCCCCGGACAGATGAACTATGGCTACACTTTC. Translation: CASSPGQMNYGYTF.

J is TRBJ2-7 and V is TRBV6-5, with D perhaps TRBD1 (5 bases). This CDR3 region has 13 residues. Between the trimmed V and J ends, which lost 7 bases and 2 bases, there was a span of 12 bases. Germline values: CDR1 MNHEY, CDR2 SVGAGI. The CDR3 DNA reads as TGTGCCAGCAAAAAAAGGGGTACCTACGAGCAGTACTTC. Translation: CASKKRGTYEQYF.

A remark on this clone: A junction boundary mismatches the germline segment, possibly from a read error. CDR3 sequence reads: CASSPPPSTGELFF. For the CDR3, the DNA is TGTGCTAGCAGCCCCCCTCCCAGTACCGGGGAGCTGTTTTTT. This chain links TRBV7-7 with TRBJ2-2; D unresolved. The CDR3 extends over 14 amino acids. Germline lookup yields CDR1 SSHAT and CDR2 FNYEAQ (reference sequence).

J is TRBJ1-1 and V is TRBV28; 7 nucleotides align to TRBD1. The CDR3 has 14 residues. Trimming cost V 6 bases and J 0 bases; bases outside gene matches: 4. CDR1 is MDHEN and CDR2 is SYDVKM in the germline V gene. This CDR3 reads CASRIQGMNTEAFF. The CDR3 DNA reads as TGTGCCAGCAGAATACAGGGGATGAACACTGAAGCTTTCTTT.

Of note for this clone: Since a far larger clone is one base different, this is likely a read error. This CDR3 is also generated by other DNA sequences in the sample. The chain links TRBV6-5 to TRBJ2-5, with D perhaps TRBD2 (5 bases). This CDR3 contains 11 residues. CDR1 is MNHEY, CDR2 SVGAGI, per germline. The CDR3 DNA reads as TGTGCCAGCAGTTACGGGGAGACTCAGTACTTC. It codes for CASSYGETQYF.

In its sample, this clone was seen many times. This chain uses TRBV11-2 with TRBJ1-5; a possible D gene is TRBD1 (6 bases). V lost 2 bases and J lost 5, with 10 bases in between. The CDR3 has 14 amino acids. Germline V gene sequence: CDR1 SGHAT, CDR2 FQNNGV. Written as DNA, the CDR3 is TGTGCCAGCAGCTTATTCTCAGGGGATCAGCCCCAGCATTTT. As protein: CASSLFSGDQPQHF.

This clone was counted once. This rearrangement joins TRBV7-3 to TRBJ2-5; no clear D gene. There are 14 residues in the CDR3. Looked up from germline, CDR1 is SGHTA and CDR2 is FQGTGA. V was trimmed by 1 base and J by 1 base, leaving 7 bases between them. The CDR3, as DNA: TGTGCCAGCAGCTTAAGTGCAGCCCAAGAGACCCAGTACTTC. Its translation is CASSLSAAQETQYF.